This is a list of T cell receptor beta chains from one sample in a study of blood T cell repertoires in COVID-19. The protocol was immunoSEQ multiplex PCR, while the TCRdb copy is restricted to in-frame clones and leaves out a portion. The profile shows roughly 42,000 clones, around 84% of them singletons. Sequencing input: peripheral blood. Receptor source: an older woman in a cohort sampled during active COVID-19. CDR3s include the opening cysteine and the closing phenylalanine or tryptophan. D genes are given only for firm matches. Not all rows give a size; the values are once, few, many and, for expanded clones, a class.

TRBD2 NA TRBJ2-3 TRBV5-8 TGTGCCAGCAAGGGTGGGAGGGCCGCTCTCACAGATACGCAGTATTTT CASKGGRAALTDTQYF
TRBD2 NA TRBJ2-7 TRBV28 TGTGCCAGCGCACATAGCAGGGCGTCTAGCGGGAGTCAGTACTTC CASAHSRASSGSQYF
NA NA TRBJ2-3 TRBV29-1 TGCAGCGCCGATACCGGGAACGAAGCGATAGATACGCAGTATTTT CSADTGNEAIDTQYF
NA NA TRBJ1-2 TRBV6-5 TGTGCCAGCAGTTACGAGGCACGAGGTGACTATGGCTACACCTTC CASSYEARGDYGYTF
NA NA TRBJ2-3 TRBV30 TGTGCCTGGAGTGTCAGGGGCGCGGATACGCAGTATTTT CAWSVRGADTQYF
TRBD2 NA TRBJ2-3 TRBV7-2 TGTGCCAGCAGCGCATACAGCGGGAGGGCCTCAGATACGCAGTATTTT CASSAYSGRASDTQYF
NA NA TRBJ1-4 TRBV18 TGTGCCAGCTCACCGCTTCAGGCAACTAATGAAAAACTGTTTTTT CASSPLQATNEKLFF
NA once TRBJ1-2 TRBV7-8 TGTGCCAGCAGCTCTCAGGACAGCTATGGCTACACCTTC CASSSQDSYGYTF
NA NA TRBJ1-1 TRBV7-9 TGTGCCAGCAGCTTAGTTGGGGAGGACACTGAAGCTTTCTTT CASSLVGEDTEAFF
NA NA TRBJ1-1 TRBV2 TGTGCCAGCAGTGGGGGCAGGGGCGTATGGGACACTGAAGCTTTCTTT CASSGGRGVWDTEAFF
NA NA TRBJ1-5 TRBV6-1 TGTGCCAGCAGTGAAAGGGGCAGTTATCAGCCCCAGCATTTT CASSERGSYQPQHF
NA NA TRBJ1-5 TRBV2 TGTGCCAGCAGTATCGCCCAGACCAGGAATCAGCCCCAGCATTTT CASSIAQTRNQPQHF
NA NA TRBJ1-2 TRBV28 TGTGCCAGCAGTTTAGTTGGGCCCCAGGGTGGCTACACCTTC CASSLVGPQGGYTF
NA NA TRBJ1-1 TRBV5-5 TGTGCCAGCAGCTTAACAGGTATGAACACTGAAGCTTTCTTT CASSLTGMNTEAFF
NA few TRBJ1-6 TRBV12-3/TRBV12-4 TGTGCCAGCAGTCTCGACAGGCCATCACCCCTCCACTTT CASSLDRPSPLHF